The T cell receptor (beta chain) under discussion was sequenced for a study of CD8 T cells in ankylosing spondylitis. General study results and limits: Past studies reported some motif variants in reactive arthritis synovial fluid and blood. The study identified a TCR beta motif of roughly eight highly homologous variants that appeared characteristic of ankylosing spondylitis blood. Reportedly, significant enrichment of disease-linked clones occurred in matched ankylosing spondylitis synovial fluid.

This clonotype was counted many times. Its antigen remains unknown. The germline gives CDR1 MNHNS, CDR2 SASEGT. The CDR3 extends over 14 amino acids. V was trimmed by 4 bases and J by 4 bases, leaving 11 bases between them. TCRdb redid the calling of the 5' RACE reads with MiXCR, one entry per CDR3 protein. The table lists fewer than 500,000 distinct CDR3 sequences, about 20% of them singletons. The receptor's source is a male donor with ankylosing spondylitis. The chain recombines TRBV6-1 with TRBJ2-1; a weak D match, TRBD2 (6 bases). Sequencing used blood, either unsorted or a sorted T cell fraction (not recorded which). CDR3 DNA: TGTGCCAGCAGTGGGGGACTGAATTACAATGAGCAGTTCTTC. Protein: CASSGGLNYNEQFF.